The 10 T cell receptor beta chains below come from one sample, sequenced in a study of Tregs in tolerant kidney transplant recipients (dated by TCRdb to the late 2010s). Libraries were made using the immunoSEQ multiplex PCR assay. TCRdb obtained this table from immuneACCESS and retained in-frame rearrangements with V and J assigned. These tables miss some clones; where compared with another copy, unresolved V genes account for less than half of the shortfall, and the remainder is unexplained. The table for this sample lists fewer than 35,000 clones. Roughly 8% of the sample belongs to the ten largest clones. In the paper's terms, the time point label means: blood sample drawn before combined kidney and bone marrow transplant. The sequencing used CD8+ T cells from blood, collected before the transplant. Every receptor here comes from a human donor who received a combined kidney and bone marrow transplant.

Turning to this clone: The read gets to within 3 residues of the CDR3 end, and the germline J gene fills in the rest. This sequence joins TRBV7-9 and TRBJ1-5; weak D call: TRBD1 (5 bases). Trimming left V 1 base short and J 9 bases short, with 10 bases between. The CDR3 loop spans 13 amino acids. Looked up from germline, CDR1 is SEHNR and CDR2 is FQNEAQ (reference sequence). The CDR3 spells CASSLVLQGPQHF. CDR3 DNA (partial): TGTGCCAGCAGCTTAGTTCTGCAGGGGCCC. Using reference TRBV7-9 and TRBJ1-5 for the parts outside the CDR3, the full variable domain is DTGVSQNPRHKITKRGQNVTFRCDPISEHNRLYWYRQTLGQGPEFLTYFQNEAQLEKSRLLSDRFSAERPKGSFSTLEIQRTEQGDSAMYLCASSLVLQGPQHFGDGTRLSIL.

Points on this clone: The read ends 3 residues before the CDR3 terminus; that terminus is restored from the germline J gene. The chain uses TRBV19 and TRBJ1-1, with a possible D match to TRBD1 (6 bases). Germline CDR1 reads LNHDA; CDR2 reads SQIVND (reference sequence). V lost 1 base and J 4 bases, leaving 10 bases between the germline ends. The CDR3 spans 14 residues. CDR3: CASSIGRGATEAFF. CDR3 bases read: TGTGCCAGTAGTATAGGCAGGGGCGCCACTGAA.

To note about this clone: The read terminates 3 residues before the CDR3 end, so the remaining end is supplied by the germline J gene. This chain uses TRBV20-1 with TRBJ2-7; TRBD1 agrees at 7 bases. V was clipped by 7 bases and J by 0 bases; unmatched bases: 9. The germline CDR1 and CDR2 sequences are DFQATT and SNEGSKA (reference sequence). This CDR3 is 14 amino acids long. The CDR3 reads CSVPRTGFSYEQYF. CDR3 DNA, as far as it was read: TGCAGTGTACCCCGGACAGGTTTCTCCTACGAG.

CDR3 DNA, as far as it was read: TGCAGCGTTGCAGAGGCTTATGGC. This gives the protein CSVAEAYG. The full CDR3 is CSVAEAYGYTF. This chain links TRBV29-1 with TRBJ1-2; D unresolved. The read is 3 residues too short to cover the CDR3 end, so that end is filled in from the germline J gene. This CDR3 spans 11 amino acids. Germline-derived CDR1 and CDR2 are SQVTM and ANQGSEA. V was trimmed by 4 bases and J by 5 bases, leaving 8 bases between them.

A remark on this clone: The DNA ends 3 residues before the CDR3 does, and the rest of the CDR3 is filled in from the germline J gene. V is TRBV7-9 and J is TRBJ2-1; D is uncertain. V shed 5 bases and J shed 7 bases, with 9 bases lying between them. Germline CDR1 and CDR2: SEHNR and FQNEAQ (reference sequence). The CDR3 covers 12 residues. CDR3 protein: CASSPPGNEQFF. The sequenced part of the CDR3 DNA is TGTGCCAGCAGCCCCCCCGGGAATGAG.

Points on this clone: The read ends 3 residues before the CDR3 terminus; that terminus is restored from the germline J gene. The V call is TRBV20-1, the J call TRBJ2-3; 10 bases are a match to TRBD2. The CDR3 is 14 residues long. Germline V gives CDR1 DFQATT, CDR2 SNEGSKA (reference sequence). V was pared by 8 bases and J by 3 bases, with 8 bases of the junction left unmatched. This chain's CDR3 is CSSRTSGPTDTQYF. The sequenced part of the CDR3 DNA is TGCAGTAGTCGGACTAGCGGCCCGACAGATACG.

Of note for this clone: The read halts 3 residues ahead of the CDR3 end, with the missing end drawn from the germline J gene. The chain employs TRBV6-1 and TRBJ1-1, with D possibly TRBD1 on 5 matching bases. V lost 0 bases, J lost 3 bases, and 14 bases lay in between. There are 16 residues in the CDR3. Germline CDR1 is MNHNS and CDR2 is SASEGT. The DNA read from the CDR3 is TGTGCCAGCAGTGAAGCGGTTAGGGGTCCCCACACTGAA. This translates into CASSEAVRGPHTE. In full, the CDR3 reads CASSEAVRGPHTEAFF.

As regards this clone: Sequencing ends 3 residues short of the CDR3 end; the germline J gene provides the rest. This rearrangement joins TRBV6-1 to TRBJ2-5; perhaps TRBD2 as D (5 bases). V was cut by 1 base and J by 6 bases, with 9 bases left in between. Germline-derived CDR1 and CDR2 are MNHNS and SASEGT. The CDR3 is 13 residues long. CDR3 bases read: TGTGCCAGCAGTGAAGGATGGACTCAGACC. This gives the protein CASSEGWTQT. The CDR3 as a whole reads CASSEGWTQTQYF.

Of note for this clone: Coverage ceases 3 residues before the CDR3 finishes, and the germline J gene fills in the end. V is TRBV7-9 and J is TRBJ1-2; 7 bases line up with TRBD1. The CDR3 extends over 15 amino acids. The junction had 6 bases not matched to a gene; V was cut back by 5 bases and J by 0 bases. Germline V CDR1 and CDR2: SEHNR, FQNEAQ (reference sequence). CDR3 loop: CASSRDSQANYGYTF. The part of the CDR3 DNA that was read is TGTGCCAGCAGCCGGGACAGTCAAGCTAACTATGGC.

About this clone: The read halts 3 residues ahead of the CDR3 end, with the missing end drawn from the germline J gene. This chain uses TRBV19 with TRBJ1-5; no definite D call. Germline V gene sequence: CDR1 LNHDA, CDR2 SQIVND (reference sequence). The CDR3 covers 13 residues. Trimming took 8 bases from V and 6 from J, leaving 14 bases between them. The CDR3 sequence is CASSDWMSQPQHF. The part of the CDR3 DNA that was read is TGTGCCAGTTCGGACTGGATGAGTCAGCCC.